The 20 T cell receptor beta chains below come from one sample, sequenced in a study of shared clonotypes between healthy human individuals. This table comes from immunoSEQ multiplex PCR, and its TCRdb copy is limited to in-frame clones, with some not included. The sample has some 2.1 million clones; less than 95% are singletons. The naive CD8 subset, CD45RO-negative cells positively selected for CCR7, excluded terminally differentiated effector memory CD45RA+ cells. The sample consisted of naive CD8+ T cells sorted from blood. These receptor sequences come from a man younger than 35 in good health.

This chain connects TRBV23-1 to TRBJ2-2; D is unresolved. TRBV23-1 is an ORF, with its function uncertain. V was pared by 3 bases and J by 3 bases, with 20 bases between. The CDR3 is made up of 18 amino acids. The chain's CDR3 is CASSHRAEGLEYTGELFF. CDR3 sequence (DNA): TGCGCCAGCAGTCACCGGGCAGAAGGTCTTGAGTACACCGGGGAGCTGTTTTTT.

This sequence joins TRBV21-1 and TRBJ1-4. TRBV21-1 is tagged as a pseudogene. The CDR3 is made up of 15 amino acids. CDR3 nucleotide sequence: TGTGCCAGCAGCAAGGAGCGGGGGCTGGGAGAAAAACTGTTTTTT. Translation: CASSKERGLGEKLFF.

The V call is TRBV6-6, the J call TRBJ2-7; 8 bases are a match to TRBD1. Germline V gives CDR1 MNHNY, CDR2 SVGAGI (reference sequence). CDR3 length: 14 residues. V lost 4 bases and J lost 3; bases outside the gene matches: 5. This CDR3 reads CASSFSGTGYEQYF. The CDR3 coding sequence is TGTGCCAGCAGTTTCTCCGGGACAGGCTACGAGCAGTACTTC.

The chain recombines TRBV2 with TRBJ2-1, with 14 bases aligning to TRBD2. The length of the CDR3 is 14 residues. V trimming: 10 bases; J trimming: 10 bases; junction bases outside the gene matches: 9. Germline lookup yields CDR1 SNHLY and CDR2 FYNNEI. Written as DNA, the CDR3 is TGTGCCATTCCGGGACTAGCGGGGGCCGGGGAGCAGTTCTTC. This translates into CAIPGLAGAGEQFF.

This chain connects TRBV15 to TRBJ2-5; 10 bases align to TRBD1. The CDR3 spans 15 residues. Germline V gene data show CDR1 as LNHNV and CDR2 as YYDKDF (reference sequence). Unmatched junction bases numbered 7, after V lost 5 bases and J lost 4 bases. The CDR3 loop is CATSPPGQGRETQYF. Here the CDR3 DNA reads TGTGCCACCAGCCCCCCGGGACAGGGGCGAGAGACCCAGTACTTC.

V and J are TRBV7-9 and TRBJ1-3; D perhaps matches TRBD1 (5 bases). The CDR3 contains 16 residues. With 4 bases removed from V and 4 bases from J, the gap between germline ends came to 17 bases. Germline values: CDR1 SEHNR, CDR2 FQNEAQ (reference sequence). The CDR3, as DNA: TGTGCCAGCAGCTCAGTTACAGGACTCACCGGAAACACCATATATTTT. It specifies CASSSVTGLTGNTIYF.

In this sample, this clone turned up once. The chain joins TRBV28 to TRBJ2-7, with 8 bases aligning to TRBD1. In germline, CDR1 is MDHEN, CDR2 SYDVKM. J gave up 6 bases and V 3 bases, and 10 bases lay outside the gene matches. The CDR3 loop spans 15 amino acids. The CDR3 DNA follows: TGTGCCAGCAGTTTTACGGCAGGGGGCTCCGGCGAGCAGTACTTC. As protein: CASSFTAGGSGEQYF.

The chain carries TRBV5-6 and TRBJ1-5; D possibly corresponds to TRBD1 (6 bases). The CDR3 totals 15 residues. Germline assignment: CDR1 SGHDT and CDR2 YYEEEE. V lost 5 bases, J lost 6 bases, and 18 bases lay in between. CDR3 region: CASSVSGEGGQPQHF. CDR3 DNA sequence: TGTGCCAGCAGTGTGAGCGGGGAAGGGGGTCAGCCCCAGCATTTT.

The chain is built from TRBV6-1 and TRBJ1-1, with D hard to call. Trimming shortened V by 9 bases and J by 0 bases, and 5 bases separated the two germline ends. Per the germline V gene, CDR1 is MNHNS and CDR2 is SASEGT. The CDR3 runs to 11 residues. CDR3 sequence reads: CASIMNTEAFF. The CDR3 region has the DNA TGTGCCAGTATCATGAACACTGAAGCTTTCTTT.

This clone was detected only once. The gene calls are TRBV2 and TRBJ2-7; possibly TRBD1 for D (5 bases). This CDR3 is 16 amino acids long. V was pared by 3 bases and J by 0 bases, with 15 bases between. The germline V gene has CDR1 SNHLY and CDR2 FYNNEI. The CDR3 DNA reads TGTGCCAGCAGTGAGTGGGTACAGGAGAGCTCCTACGAGCAGTACTTC. Amino acids: CASSEWVQESSYEQYF.

The V gene is TRBV10-3, the J gene TRBJ2-1, with 12 bases identical to TRBD1. The CDR3 is 15 amino acids. V lost 3 bases to trimming and J lost 6 bases; unmatched junction nucleotides: 3. Germline CDR1 ENHRY, CDR2 SYGVKD. The CDR3 is CAISDPGQGANEQFF. The CDR3 region has the DNA TGTGCCATCAGTGACCCGGGACAGGGGGCCAATGAGCAGTTCTTC.

This sequence joins TRBV15 and TRBJ2-1, with D maybe TRBD2 (5 bases). Deletions cut 3 bases from V and 4 bases from J, with 10 bases between. Germline CDR1 and CDR2: LNHNV and YYDKDF (reference sequence). There are 14 residues in the CDR3. The CDR3 bases are TGTGCCACCAGCAGCCCGGACTCTTACAATGAGCAGTTCTTC. Protein sequence: CATSSPDSYNEQFF.

The gene calls are TRBV28 and TRBJ1-1; D remains ambiguous. Germline V gene sequence: CDR1 MDHEN, CDR2 SYDVKM. The CDR3 has 14 amino acids. Trimming shortened V by 5 bases and J by 5 bases, and 15 bases separated the two germline ends. The CDR3 nucleotides read TGTGCCAGCAGTATAACGGGGTCGGGAACTGAAGCTTTCTTT. Residues: CASSITGSGTEAFF.

A few counts support this clone. The chain combines TRBV7-9 with TRBJ1-6, with D unresolved. The CDR3 covers 15 residues. V was trimmed by 4 bases and J by 10 bases, leaving 17 bases between them. The germline V gene encodes CDR1 SEHNR and CDR2 FQNEAQ (reference sequence). The CDR3 DNA follows: TGTGCCAGCAGCTCCCTTTTACATCCTGAATCACCCCTCCACTTT. Protein: CASSSLLHPESPLHF.

A note on this clone: Distinct nucleotide sequences in the sample also encode this CDR3. The rearrangement links TRBV27 to TRBJ2-7; the D gene is possibly TRBD2 (5 bases). The V end lost 3 bases, the J end lost 1 base, and 7 bases lay between the germline ends. CDR1 is MNHEY and CDR2 is SMNVEV in the germline V gene (reference sequence). This CDR3 has 13 amino acids. The CDR3 region is CASSLPGSYEQYF. DNA of the CDR3: TGTGCCAGCAGTTTGCCGGGATCCTACGAGCAGTACTTC.

This chain links TRBV5-4 with TRBJ2-7; 8 bases match TRBD1. V lost 0 bases, J lost 3 bases, and 5 bases stayed unmatched. CDR3 size: 15 residues. Germline assignment: CDR1 SGHNT and CDR2 YYREEE (reference sequence). The CDR3: CASSLGRGQVYEQYF. For the CDR3, the DNA is TGTGCCAGCAGCTTGGGCAGGGGGCAAGTCTACGAGCAGTACTTC.

Comment on this clone: Sequence at one end of the junction differs from germline and may be a read error. This chain joins TRBV6-1 and TRBJ2-7; 10 bases align to TRBD1. Germline lookup yields CDR1 MNHNS and CDR2 SASEGT. The CDR3 length is 15 residues. CDR3 bases: TGTGCCAGCCGTGAAAGCGGGACAGGGGTCTACGAGCAGTACTTC. Protein product: CASRESGTGVYEQYF.

CDR3 protein: CASSTTGTEQYF. CDR3 DNA: TGTGCCAGCAGCACGACAGGGACCGAGCAGTACTTC. V and J are TRBV13 and TRBJ2-7, with 7 bases lining up with TRBD1. Per the germline V gene, CDR1 is PRHDT and CDR2 is FYEKMQ (reference sequence). The CDR3 runs 12 residues. V was clipped by 5 bases and J by 6 bases; unmatched bases: 4.

This rearrangement joins TRBV30 to TRBJ2-7; 7 bases fit TRBD1. The CDR3 consists of 12 residues. Germline V lookup: CDR1 GTSNPN, CDR2 SVGIG (reference sequence). The V and J ends lost 3 bases and 3 bases, in that order; junction bases with no gene match: 2. The CDR3 DNA is TGTGCCTGGAGAAACAGGGGCTACGAGCAGTACTTC. It encodes CAWRNRGYEQYF.

This rearrangement joins TRBV29-1 to TRBJ2-7; D uncertain. The CDR3 is 14 residues long. V lost 0 bases and J 0 bases, leaving 9 bases between the germline ends. The V gene's germline CDR1 is SQVTM and CDR2 ANQGSEA. The CDR3, as DNA: TGCAGCGTTGAAGAACCAGGTAGCTCCTACGAGCAGTACTTC. It codes for CSVEEPGSSYEQYF.